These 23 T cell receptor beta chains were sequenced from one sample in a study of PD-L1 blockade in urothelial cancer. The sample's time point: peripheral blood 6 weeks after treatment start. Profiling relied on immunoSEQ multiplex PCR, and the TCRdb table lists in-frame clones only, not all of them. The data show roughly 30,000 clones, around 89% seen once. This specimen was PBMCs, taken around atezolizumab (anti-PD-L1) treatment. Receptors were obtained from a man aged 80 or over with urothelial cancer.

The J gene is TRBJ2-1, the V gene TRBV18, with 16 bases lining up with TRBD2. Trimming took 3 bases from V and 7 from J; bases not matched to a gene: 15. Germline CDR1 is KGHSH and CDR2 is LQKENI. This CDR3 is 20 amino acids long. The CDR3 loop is CASSPPPGTSGRGGINEQFF. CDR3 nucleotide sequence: TGTGCCAGCTCACCCCCTCCCGGGACTAGCGGGAGGGGGGGAATTAATGAGCAGTTCTTC.

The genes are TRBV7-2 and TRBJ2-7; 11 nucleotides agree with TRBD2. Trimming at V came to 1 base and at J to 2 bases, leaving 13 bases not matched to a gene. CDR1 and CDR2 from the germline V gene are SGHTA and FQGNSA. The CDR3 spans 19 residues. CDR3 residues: CASSLGLAASGRPAYEQYF. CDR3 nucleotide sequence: TGTGCCAGCAGCTTAGGTCTCGCGGCTAGCGGGAGGCCCGCCTACGAGCAGTACTTC.

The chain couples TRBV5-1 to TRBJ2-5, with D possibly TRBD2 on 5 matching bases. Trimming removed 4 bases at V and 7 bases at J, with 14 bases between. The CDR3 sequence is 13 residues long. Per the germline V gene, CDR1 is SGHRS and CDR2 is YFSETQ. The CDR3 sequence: CASSPSGSGTQYF. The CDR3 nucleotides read TGCGCCAGCAGCCCCTCGGGGTCGGGGACCCAGTACTTC.

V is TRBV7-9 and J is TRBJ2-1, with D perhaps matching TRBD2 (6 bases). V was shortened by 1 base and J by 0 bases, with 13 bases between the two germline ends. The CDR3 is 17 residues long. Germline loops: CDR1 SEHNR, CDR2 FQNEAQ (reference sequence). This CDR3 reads CASSLGGLASSYNEQFF. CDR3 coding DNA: TGTGCCAGCAGCTTAGGAGGTCTAGCGAGCTCCTACAATGAGCAGTTCTTC.

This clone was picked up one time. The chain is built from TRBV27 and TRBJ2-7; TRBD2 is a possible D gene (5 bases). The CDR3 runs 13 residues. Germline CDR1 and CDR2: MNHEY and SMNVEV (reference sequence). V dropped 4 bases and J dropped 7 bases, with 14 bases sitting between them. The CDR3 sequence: CASSWVPRGEQYF. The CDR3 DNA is TGTGCCAGCAGTTGGGTCCCCCGAGGGGAGCAGTACTTC.

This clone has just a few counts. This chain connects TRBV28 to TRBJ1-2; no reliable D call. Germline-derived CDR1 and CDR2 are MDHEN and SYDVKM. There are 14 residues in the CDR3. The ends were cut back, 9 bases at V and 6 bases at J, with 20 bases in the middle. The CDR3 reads CASSQAQERDGYTF. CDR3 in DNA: TGTGCCAGTAGTCAAGCCCAGGAGAGGGATGGCTACACCTTC.

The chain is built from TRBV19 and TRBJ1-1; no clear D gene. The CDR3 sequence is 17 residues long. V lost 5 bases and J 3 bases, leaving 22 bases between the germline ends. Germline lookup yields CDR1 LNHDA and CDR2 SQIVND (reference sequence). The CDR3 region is CASSLRTYSVHDTEAFF. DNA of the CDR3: TGTGCCAGTAGTTTGCGAACTTATTCCGTTCATGACACTGAAGCTTTCTTT.

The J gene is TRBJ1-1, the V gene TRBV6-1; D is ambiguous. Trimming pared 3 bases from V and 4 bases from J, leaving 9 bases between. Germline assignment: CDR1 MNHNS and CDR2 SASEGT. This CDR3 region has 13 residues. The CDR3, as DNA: TGTGCCAGCAGTGAGATGGGGAGCACTGAAGCTTTCTTT. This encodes CASSEMGSTEAFF.

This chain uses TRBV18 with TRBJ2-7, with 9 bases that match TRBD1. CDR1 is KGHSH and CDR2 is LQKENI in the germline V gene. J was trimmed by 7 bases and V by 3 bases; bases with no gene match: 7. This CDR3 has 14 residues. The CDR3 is CASSPGQGGREQYF. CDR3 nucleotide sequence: TGTGCCAGCTCACCGGGACAGGGAGGAAGGGAGCAGTACTTC.

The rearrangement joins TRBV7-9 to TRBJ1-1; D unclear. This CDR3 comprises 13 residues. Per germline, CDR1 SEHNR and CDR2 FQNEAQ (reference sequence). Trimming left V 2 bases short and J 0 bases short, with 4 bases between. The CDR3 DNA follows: TGTGCCAGCAGCTTACAGATGAACACTGAAGCTTTCTTT. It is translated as CASSLQMNTEAFF.

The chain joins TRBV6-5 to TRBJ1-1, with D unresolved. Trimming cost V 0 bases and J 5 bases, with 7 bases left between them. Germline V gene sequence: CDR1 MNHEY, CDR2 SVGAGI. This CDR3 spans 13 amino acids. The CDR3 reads CASSYSRETEAFF. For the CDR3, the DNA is TGTGCCAGCAGTTACTCCCGGGAGACTGAAGCTTTCTTT.

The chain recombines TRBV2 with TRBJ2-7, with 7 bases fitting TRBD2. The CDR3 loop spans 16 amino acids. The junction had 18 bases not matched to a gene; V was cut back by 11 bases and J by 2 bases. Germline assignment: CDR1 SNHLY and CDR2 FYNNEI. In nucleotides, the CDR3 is TGTGCCCGCGGGGCAGCGGGGTCCCTATTAACCTACGAGCAGTACTTC. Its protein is CARGAAGSLLTYEQYF.

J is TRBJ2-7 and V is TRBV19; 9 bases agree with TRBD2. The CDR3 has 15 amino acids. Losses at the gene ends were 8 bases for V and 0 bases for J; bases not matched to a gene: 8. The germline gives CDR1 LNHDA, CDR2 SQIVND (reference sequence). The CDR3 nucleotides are TGTGCCAGTCGAACTAGCGGGTATCCCTCCTACGAGCAGTACTTC. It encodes CASRTSGYPSYEQYF.

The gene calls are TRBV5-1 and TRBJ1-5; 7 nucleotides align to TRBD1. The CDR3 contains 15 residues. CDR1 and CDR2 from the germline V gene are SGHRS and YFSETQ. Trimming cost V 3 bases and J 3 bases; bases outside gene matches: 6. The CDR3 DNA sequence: TGCGCCAGCAGCTCTACAGGGGACCACAATCAGCCCCAGCATTTT. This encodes CASSSTGDHNQPQHF.

CDR3 protein: CASSSLRLAGPDNEQFF. The CDR3 DNA is TGTGCCAGCAGCTCCCTGAGACTAGCGGGCCCCGACAATGAGCAGTTCTTC. The chain recombines TRBV7-9 with TRBJ2-1; 10 bases are shared with TRBD2. This CDR3 is built from 17 residues. Germline CDR1 SEHNR, CDR2 FQNEAQ (reference sequence). Trimming cost V 4 bases and J 5 bases; bases outside gene matches: 11.

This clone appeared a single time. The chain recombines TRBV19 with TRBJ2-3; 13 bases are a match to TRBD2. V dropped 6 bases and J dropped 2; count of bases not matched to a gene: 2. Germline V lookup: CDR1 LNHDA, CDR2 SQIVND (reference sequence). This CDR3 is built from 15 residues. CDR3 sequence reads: CASRGLAGPTDTQYF. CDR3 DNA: TGTGCCAGTAGGGGACTAGCGGGGCCCACAGATACGCAGTATTTT. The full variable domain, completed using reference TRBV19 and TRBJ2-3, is DGGITQSPKYLFRKEGQNVTLSCEQNLNHDAMYWYRQDPGQGLRLIYYSQIVNDFQKGDIAEGYSVSREKKESFPLTVTSAQKNPTAFYLCASRGLAGPTDTQYFGPGTRLTVL.

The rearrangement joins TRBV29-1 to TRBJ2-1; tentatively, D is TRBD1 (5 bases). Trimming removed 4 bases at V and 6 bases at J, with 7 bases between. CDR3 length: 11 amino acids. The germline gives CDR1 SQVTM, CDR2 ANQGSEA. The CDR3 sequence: CSVGQGNEQFF. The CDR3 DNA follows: TGCAGCGTTGGTCAGGGCAATGAGCAGTTCTTC.

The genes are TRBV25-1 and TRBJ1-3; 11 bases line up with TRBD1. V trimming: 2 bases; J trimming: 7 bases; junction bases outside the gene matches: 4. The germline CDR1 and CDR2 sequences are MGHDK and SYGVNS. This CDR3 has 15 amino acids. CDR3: CASSEMGTGGNTIYF. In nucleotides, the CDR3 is TGTGCCAGCAGTGAAATGGGGACAGGGGGGAACACCATATATTTT.

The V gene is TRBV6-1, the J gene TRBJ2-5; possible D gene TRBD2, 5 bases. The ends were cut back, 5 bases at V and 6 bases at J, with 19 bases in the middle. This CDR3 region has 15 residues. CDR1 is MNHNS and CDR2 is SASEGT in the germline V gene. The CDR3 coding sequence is TGTGCCAGCAGTCCTACGAGGGAGAGAGCACAGACCCAGTACTTC. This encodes CASSPTRERAQTQYF.

CDR3 in amino acids: CASSPGDGGTRNYGYTF. The CDR3 DNA sequence: TGCGCCAGCAGCCCCGGGGACGGGGGTACGAGGAACTATGGCTACACCTTC. The V gene is TRBV5-1, the J gene TRBJ1-2, with D possibly being TRBD1 (5 bases). Germline CDR1 and CDR2: SGHRS and YFSETQ. The CDR3 is 17 amino acids. Trimming removed 4 bases at V and 2 bases at J, with 21 bases between.

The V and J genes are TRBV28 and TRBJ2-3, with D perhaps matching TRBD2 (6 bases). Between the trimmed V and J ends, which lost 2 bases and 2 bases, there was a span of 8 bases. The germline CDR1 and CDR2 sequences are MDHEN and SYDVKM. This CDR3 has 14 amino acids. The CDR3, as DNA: TGTGCCAGCAGTTTAGGGGGGTACACAGATACGCAGTATTTT. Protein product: CASSLGGYTDTQYF.

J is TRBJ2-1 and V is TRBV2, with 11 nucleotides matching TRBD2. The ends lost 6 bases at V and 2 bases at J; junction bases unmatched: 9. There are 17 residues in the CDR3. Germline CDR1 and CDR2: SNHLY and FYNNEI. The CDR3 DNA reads TGTGCCAGCAGACCCGGACTAGCGGGCCGAACCTACAATGAGCAGTTCTTC. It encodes CASRPGLAGRTYNEQFF.

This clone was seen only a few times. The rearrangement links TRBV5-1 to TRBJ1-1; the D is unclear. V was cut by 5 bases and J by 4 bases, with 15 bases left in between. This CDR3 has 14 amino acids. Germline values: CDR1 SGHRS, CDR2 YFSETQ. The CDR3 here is CASSPRNRGTEAFF. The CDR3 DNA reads TGCGCCAGCAGTCCACGGAATCGGGGCACTGAAGCTTTCTTT.